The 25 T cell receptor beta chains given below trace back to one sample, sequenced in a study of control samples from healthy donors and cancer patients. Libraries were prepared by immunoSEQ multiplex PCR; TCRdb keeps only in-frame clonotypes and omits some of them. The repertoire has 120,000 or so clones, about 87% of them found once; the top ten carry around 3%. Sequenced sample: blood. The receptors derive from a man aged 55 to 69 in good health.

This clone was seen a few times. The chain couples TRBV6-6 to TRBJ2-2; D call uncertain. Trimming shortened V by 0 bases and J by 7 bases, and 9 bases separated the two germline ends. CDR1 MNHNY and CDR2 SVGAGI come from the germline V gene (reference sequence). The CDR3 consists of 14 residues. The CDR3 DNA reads TGTGCCAGCAGTTACTCGAGAGGAAACGGGGAGCTGTTTTTT. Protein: CASSYSRGNGELFF.

The CDR3 sequence is CASIQGTGFEKLFF. The CDR3 DNA reads as TGTGCCAGCATTCAGGGGACAGGGTTTGAAAAACTGTTTTTT. V usage is TRBV6-5 and J usage is TRBJ1-4, with 9 bases lining up with TRBD1. This CDR3 is built from 14 residues. The germline V gene encodes CDR1 MNHEY and CDR2 SVGAGI. Germline trimming cut 7 bases from V and 7 bases from J; bases unmatched to any gene: 7.

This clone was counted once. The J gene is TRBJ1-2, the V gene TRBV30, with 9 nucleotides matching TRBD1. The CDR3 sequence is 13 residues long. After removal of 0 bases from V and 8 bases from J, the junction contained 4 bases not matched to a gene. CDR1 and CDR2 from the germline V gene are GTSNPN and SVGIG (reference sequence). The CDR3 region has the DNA TGTGCCTGGAGTGTACAGGGGGCAGGGGGCTACACCTTC. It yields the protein CAWSVQGAGGYTF.

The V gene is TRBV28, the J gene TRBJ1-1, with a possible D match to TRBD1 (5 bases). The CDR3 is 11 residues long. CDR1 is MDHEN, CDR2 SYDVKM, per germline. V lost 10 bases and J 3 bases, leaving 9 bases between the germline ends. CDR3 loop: CATSGHTEAFF. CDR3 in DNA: TGTGCCACCTCGGGACACACTGAAGCTTTCTTT.

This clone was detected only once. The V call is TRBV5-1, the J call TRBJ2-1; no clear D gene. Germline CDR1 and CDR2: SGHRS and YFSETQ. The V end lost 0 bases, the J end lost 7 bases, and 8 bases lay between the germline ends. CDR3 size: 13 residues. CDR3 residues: CASSLEIQNEQFF. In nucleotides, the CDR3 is TGCGCCAGCAGCTTGGAAATACAGAATGAGCAGTTCTTC.

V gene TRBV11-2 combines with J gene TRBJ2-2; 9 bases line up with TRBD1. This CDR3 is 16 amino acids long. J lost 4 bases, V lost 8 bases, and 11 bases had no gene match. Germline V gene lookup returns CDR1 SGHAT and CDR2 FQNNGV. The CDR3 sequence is CASRQPGQGSTGELFF. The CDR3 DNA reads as TGTGCCAGCCGACAACCGGGACAGGGAAGCACCGGGGAGCTGTTTTTT.

CDR3 region: CASSVDPGNEQFF. In nucleotides, the CDR3 is TGTGCCAGCAGCGTAGATCCGGGTAATGAGCAGTTCTTC. This chain uses TRBV9 with TRBJ2-1; no reliable D call. This CDR3 region has 13 residues. Per germline, CDR1 SGDLS and CDR2 YYNGEE. Deletions cut 0 bases from V and 7 bases from J, with 8 bases between.

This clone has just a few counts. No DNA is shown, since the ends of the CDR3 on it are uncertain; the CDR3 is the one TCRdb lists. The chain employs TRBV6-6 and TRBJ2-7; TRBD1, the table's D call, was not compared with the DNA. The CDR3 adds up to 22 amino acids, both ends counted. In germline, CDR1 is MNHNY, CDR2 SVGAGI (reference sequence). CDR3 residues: CASSFLLDSLRAVLRPAYEQYF.

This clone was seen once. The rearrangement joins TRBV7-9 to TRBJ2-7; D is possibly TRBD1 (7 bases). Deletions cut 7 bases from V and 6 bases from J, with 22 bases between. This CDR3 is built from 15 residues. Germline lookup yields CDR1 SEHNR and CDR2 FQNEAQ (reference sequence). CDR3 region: CASNSPDRRVSEQYF. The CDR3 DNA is TGTGCCAGCAACAGCCCGGACAGGAGGGTCTCCGAGCAGTACTTC.

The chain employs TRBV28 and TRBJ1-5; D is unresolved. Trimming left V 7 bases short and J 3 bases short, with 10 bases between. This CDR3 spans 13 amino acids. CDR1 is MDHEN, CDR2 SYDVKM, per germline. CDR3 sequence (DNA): TGTGCCAGCAACCATGGAATCAATCAGCCCCAGCATTTT. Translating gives CASNHGINQPQHF.

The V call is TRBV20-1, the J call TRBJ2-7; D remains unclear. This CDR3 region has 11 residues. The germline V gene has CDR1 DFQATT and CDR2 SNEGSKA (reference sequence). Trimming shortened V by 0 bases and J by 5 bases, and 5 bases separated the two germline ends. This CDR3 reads CSAREYNEQYF. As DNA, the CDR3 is TGCAGTGCTAGAGAGTATAACGAGCAGTACTTC.

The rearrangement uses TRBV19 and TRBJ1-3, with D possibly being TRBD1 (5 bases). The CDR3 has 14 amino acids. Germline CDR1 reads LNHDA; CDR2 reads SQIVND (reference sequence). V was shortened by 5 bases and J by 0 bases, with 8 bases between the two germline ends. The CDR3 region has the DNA TGTGCCAGTAGTTTGGGACGCTCTGGAAACACCATATATTTT. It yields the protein CASSLGRSGNTIYF.

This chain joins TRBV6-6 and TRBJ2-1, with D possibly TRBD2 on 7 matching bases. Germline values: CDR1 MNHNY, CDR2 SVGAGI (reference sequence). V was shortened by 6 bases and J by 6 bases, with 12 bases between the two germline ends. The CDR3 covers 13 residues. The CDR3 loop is CASSKGGVNEQFF. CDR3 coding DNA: TGTGCCAGCAGCAAGGGGGGGGTCAATGAGCAGTTCTTC.

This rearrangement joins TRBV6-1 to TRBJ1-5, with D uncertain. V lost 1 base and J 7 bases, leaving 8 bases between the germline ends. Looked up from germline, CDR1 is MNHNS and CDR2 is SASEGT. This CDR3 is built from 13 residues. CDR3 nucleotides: TGTGCCAGCAGTGAAGGTATCATCCAGCCCCAGCATTTT. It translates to CASSEGIIQPQHF.

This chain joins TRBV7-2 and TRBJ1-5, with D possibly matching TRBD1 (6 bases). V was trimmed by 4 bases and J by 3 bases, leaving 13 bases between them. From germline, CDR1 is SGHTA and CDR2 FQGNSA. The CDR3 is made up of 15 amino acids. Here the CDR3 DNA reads TGTGCCAGCAGCTCGGGACACCTGGACAATCAGCCCCAGCATTTT. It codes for CASSSGHLDNQPQHF.

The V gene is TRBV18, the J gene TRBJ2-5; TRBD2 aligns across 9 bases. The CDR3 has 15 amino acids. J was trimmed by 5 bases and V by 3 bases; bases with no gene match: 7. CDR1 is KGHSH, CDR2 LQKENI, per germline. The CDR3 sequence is CASSPRGGLQETQYF. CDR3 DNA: TGTGCCAGCTCACCGCGGGGGGGATTACAGGAGACCCAGTACTTC.

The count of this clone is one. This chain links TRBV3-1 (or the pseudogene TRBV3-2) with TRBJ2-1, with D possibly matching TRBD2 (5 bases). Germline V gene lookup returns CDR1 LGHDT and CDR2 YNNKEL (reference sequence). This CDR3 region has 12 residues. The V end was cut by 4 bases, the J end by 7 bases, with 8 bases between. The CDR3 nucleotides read TGTGCCAGCAGCCTAGGGAGAAATGAGCAGTTCTTC. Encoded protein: CASSLGRNEQFF.

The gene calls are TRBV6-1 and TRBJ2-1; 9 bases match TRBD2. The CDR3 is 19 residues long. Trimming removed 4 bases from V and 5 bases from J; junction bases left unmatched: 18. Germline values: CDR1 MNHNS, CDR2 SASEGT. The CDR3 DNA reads TGTGCCAGCAGTGGAGACTCACCGGGACTAGCTGGGGGCCACAATGAGCAGTTCTTC. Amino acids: CASSGDSPGLAGGHNEQFF.

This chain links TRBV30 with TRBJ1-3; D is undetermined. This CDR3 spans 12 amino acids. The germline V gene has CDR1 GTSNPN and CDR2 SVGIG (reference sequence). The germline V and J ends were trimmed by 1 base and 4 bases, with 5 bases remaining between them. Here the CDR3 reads CAWSAQGNTIYF. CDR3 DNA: TGTGCCTGGAGTGCCCAGGGAAACACCATATATTTT.

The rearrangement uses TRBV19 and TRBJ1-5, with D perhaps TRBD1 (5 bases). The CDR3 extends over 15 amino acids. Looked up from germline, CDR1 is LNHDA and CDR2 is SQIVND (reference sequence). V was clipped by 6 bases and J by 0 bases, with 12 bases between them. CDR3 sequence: CASSQGGGSNQPQHF. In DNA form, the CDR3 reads TGTGCCAGTAGCCAGGGAGGCGGTAGCAATCAGCCCCAGCATTTT.

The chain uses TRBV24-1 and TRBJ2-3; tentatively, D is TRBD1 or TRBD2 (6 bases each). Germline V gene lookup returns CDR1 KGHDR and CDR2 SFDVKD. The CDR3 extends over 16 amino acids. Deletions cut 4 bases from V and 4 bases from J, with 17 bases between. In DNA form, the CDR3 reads TGTGCCACCAGTGACCGGATCGAGGGGGGCGCAGATACGCAGTATTTT. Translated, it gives CATSDRIEGGADTQYF.

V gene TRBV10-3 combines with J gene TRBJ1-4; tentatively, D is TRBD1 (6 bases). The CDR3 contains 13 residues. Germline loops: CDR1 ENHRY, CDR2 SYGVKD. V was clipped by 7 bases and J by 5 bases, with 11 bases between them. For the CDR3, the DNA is TGTGCCATCAAGGACGGGACAAATGAAAAACTGTTTTTT. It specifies CAIKDGTNEKLFF.

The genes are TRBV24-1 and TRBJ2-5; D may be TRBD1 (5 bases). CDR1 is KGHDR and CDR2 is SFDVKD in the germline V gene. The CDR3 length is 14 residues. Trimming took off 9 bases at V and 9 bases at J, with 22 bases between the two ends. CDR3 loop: CATAAPSGNGAQYF. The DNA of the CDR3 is TGTGCCACCGCCGCCCCCTCAGGGAATGGGGCCCAGTACTTC.

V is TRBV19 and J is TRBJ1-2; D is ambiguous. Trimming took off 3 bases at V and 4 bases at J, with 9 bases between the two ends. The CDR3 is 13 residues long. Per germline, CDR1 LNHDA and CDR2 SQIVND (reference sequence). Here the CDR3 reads CASSMGGTYGYTF. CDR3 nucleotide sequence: TGTGCCAGTAGTATGGGCGGAACCTATGGCTACACCTTC.

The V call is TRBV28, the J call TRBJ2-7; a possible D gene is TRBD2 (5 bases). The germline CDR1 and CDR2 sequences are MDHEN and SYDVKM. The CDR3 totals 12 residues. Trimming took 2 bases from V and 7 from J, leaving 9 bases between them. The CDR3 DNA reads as TGTGCCAGCAGTTTAGGTTGGAGGGAGCAGTACTTC. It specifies CASSLGWREQYF.